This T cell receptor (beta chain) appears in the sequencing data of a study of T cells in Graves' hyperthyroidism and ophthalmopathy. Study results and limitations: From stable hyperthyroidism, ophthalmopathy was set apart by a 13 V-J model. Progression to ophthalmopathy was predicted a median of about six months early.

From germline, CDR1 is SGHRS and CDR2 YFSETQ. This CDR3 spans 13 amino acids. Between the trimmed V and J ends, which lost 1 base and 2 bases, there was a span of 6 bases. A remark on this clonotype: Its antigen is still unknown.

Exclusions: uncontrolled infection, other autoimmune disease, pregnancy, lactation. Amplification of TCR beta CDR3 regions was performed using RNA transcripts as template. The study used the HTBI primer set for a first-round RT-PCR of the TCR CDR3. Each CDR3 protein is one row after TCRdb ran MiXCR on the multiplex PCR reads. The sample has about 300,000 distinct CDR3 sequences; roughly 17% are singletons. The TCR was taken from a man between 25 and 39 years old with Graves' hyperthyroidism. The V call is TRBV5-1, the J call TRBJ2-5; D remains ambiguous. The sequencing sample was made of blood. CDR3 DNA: TGCGCCAGCAGCTTGATGTTACAAGAGACCCAGTACTTC. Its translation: CASSLMLQETQYF.